These T cell receptor beta chains were read from a single sample in a study of CD8 T cells in ankylosing spondylitis. TCRdb reprocessed the 5' RACE reads via MiXCR and lists one record per CDR3 protein. This table holds 25,000 to 35,000 distinct CDR3 sequences, approximately 28% found once. Sample: synovial fluid, either unsorted or a sorted T cell fraction (not recorded which). Every receptor here comes from a male donor with ankylosing spondylitis. The conserved cysteine and the conserved F or W are not part of the CDR3 here. Each record gives: V gene, J gene, CDR3 protein.

>TRBV28|TRBJ1-1
ASRLGRGGTEAF
>TRBV3-1|TRBJ2-3
ASSHLAQVPDTQY
>TRBV4-2|TRBJ2-1
ASSQVGSHPDEQF
>TRBV7-6|TRBJ1-3
ASSFDRGNTIY
>TRBV14|TRBJ2-7
ASSPRTNYEQY
>TRBV9|TRBJ2-2
ASSGLAGVGPGELF
>TRBV4-2|TRBJ2-1
ASSQPIAGGAYNEQF
>TRBV7-9|TRBJ2-1
ASSPPGGSPYNEQF
>TRBV6-4|TRBJ2-1
ASSPRTSGYNEQF
>TRBV7-6|TRBJ2-3
ASSPLQGADTQY
>TRBV24-1|TRBJ2-2
ATSGAGTPPAGELF
>TRBV7-8|TRBJ1-5
ASSLDSGYSNQPQH
>TRBV6-1|TRBJ2-1
ASNGLAGESNEQF
>TRBV3-1|TRBJ1-1
ASSLHRGTEAF
>TRBV5-1|TRBJ1-6
ASSPRVGSPLH
>TRBV11-2|TRBJ2-3
ASSLVSSGRASSTDTQY
>TRBV13|TRBJ2-7
ASSLGPPGSFQYEQY
>TRBV27|TRBJ1-1
ASSTSTGREAF
>TRBV4-1|TRBJ2-3
ASSQAGVTSTDTQY
>TRBV9|TRBJ2-1
ASSVGSGHNEQF
>TRBV11-2|TRBJ2-1
ASSLRAGPTEEQF
>TRBV6-1|TRBJ2-1
ASRTGINEQF
>TRBV7-6|TRBJ1-4
ASSPRIQGNCF
>TRBV5-1|TRBJ1-2
ASSFDRGHGYT
>TRBV11-2|TRBJ2-3
ASSLPHGGSTDTQY
>TRBV6-1|TRBJ1-5
ASSEENQGHGNQPQH
>TRBV4-2|TRBJ2-7
ASSQVRGSISYEQY
>TRBV9|TRBJ2-1
ASSVVSGPSNEQF
>TRBV18|TRBJ2-7
ASSPSSGSFYEQY
>TRBV7-9|TRBJ1-2
ASSWISSNYGYT
>TRBV20-1|TRBJ1-6
SARDRSRESSPLH
>TRBV2|TRBJ2-2
ASSDRPNTGELF
>TRBV29-1|TRBJ2-1
SVDLRTSGSYNEQF
>TRBV25-1|TRBJ2-1
ASSEGATEQF
>TRBV10-3|TRBJ1-1
AISESREKADTEAF
>TRBV6-1|TRBJ2-1
ASSEESLAGYAEQF
>TRBV20-1|TRBJ2-7
SAREGRDYEQY
>TRBV3-1|TRBJ2-5
ASSRVDEGTQY
>TRBV19|TRBJ1-4
ASSFTIGTGGEKLF
>TRBV12-3/TRBV12-4|TRBJ1-1
ASSKIREMNTEAF
>TRBV7-2|TRBJ1-2
ASTPPWVRYGYT
>TRBV11-2|TRBJ2-1
ASSRDPQSSYNEQF
>TRBV4-1|TRBJ1-5
ASSQMTGQGNQPQH
>TRBV12-3/TRBV12-4|TRBJ2-1
ASSRQLAGHSYNEQF
>TRBV7-8|TRBJ1-5
ASSLAWGVGGHWAEH
>TRBV6-1|TRBJ2-1
ASGTSGYNEQF
>TRBV11-2|TRBJ2-1
ASSLGVERGYNEQF
>TRBV27|TRBJ1-2
ASRFQGSDGYT
>TRBV4-2|TRBJ2-1
ASSQESGGYNEQF
>TRBV30|TRBJ1-5
AWSVQADQPQH
>TRBV11-2|TRBJ2-3
ASRSDRDWTDTQY
>TRBV11-3|TRBJ2-1
ASSFHMGEQF
>TRBV29-1|TRBJ2-3
SVDGPSPTGVGTDTQY
>TRBV4-1|TRBJ2-3
ASSQDHPTSDTQY
>TRBV11-2|TRBJ2-1
ASSVTSGSSYNEQF